These 29 T cell receptor beta chains were sequenced from one sample in a study of blood T cell repertoires in COVID-19. The repertoire was sequenced with immunoSEQ multiplex PCR; TCRdb's copy has only in-frame clones and lacks some. Here the sample spans 250,000 to 400,000 clones, approximately 88% being singletons. The sequenced sample consisted of peripheral blood. Source of these receptors: a woman aged 25-40 years with COVID-19, enrolled during active disease.

This chain links TRBV3-1 (or the pseudogene TRBV3-2) with TRBJ2-3; 13 bases align to TRBD2. The CDR3 runs 18 residues. J lost 4 bases, V lost 5 bases, and 12 bases had no gene match. The germline V gene has CDR1 LGHDT and CDR2 YNNKEL (reference sequence). The CDR3 here is CASSLELAGGRSADTQYF. In DNA, the CDR3 is TGTGCCAGCAGCTTAGAACTAGCGGGGGGGCGTAGCGCAGATACGCAGTATTTT.

This clone was seen only a few times. The chain combines TRBV7-9 with TRBJ2-3, with a weak D call TRBD1 (6 bases). Trimming stripped 5 bases from V and 2 bases from J, with 17 bases between. The CDR3 contains 16 residues. Per the germline V gene, CDR1 is SEHNR and CDR2 is FQNEAQ (reference sequence). In nucleotides, the CDR3 is TGTGCCAGCAGCGGGACACCAGCTTTTCCCACAGATACGCAGTATTTT. Amino acids: CASSGTPAFPTDTQYF.

This chain joins TRBV4-2 and TRBJ1-1; maybe TRBD1 (5 bases). Germline lookup yields CDR1 LGHNA and CDR2 YNFKEQ. This CDR3 is built from 16 residues. Between the trimmed V and J ends, which lost 1 base and 1 base, there was a span of 13 bases. The CDR3 sequence: CASSQVTVGANTEAFF. The CDR3, as DNA: TGTGCCAGCAGCCAAGTAACTGTAGGGGCGAACACTGAAGCTTTCTTT.

The chain links TRBV5-1 to TRBJ1-2; 11 bases map to TRBD1. This CDR3 contains 14 residues. The ends lost 4 bases at V and 4 bases at J; junction bases unmatched: 3. The V gene's germline CDR1 is SGHRS and CDR2 YFSETQ. CDR3 amino acids: CASSTGQGVYGYTF. The CDR3 region has the DNA TGCGCCAGCAGCACGGGACAGGGGGTCTATGGCTACACCTTC.

The genes are TRBV10-3 and TRBJ1-2; D perhaps matches TRBD1 (6 bases). Germline V gives CDR1 ENHRY, CDR2 SYGVKD. The CDR3 contains 12 residues. Trimming removed 10 bases from V and 4 bases from J, with 13 bases in between. The CDR3 is CASSTGLYGYTF. For the CDR3, the DNA is TGTGCCAGCTCTACAGGGCTCTATGGCTACACCTTC.

V and J are TRBV4-2 and TRBJ2-1; 10 nucleotides match TRBD2. The ends lost 4 bases at V and 3 bases at J; junction bases unmatched: 9. The germline gives CDR1 LGHNA, CDR2 YNFKEQ. This CDR3 spans 17 amino acids. The DNA of the CDR3 is TGTGCCAGCAGCCTTGGTCCAACTAGCGGGGACTACAATGAGCAGTTCTTC. Its translation: CASSLGPTSGDYNEQFF.

The genes are TRBV12-5 and TRBJ2-1; TRBD2 aligns across 12 bases. The CDR3 runs 15 residues. Germline lookup yields CDR1 LGHNT and CDR2 FRNRAP. V dropped 5 bases and J dropped 10; count of bases not matched to a gene: 9. CDR3 amino acids: CASGPLAGGAREQFF. The CDR3 coding sequence is TGTGCTAGTGGTCCACTAGCGGGGGGCGCACGGGAGCAGTTCTTC.

The chain couples TRBV7-2 to TRBJ1-2; D is possibly TRBD1 (6 bases). Germline CDR1 and CDR2: SGHTA and FQGNSA. V lost 3 bases and J lost 7, with 21 bases in between. The CDR3 spans 16 residues. The chain's CDR3 is CASSFQQGLAIGGYTF. Here the CDR3 DNA reads TGTGCCAGCAGCTTTCAACAGGGCCTTGCTATCGGTGGCTACACCTTC. The whole variable domain, remainder taken from reference TRBV7-2 and TRBJ1-2, is GAGVSQSPSNKVTEKGKDVELRCDPISGHTALYWYRQSLGQGLEFLIYFQGNSAPDKSGLPSDRFSAERTGGSVSTLTIQRTQQEDSAVYLCASSFQQGLAIGGYTFGSGTRLTVV.

The V call is TRBV12-3 or TRBV12-4, the J call TRBJ1-6, with D tentatively TRBD1 (6 bases). Trimming took 6 bases from V and 15 from J, leaving 18 bases between them. This CDR3 has 13 amino acids. This chain's CDR3 is CASRSQGIPFLHF. The CDR3 DNA reads as TGTGCCAGCAGGTCACAGGGAATCCCTTTCCTCCACTTT.

This chain connects TRBV9 to TRBJ2-3, with 14 bases fitting TRBD2. The CDR3 length is 20 residues. Germline assignment: CDR1 SGDLS and CDR2 YYNGEE. V shed 4 bases, J shed 0 bases, and the junction held 13 bases outside the gene matches. The CDR3 coding sequence is TGTGCCAGCAGCTCCCGGACTAGCGGGGGGCCGGAGGGTAGCACAGATACGCAGTATTTT. Translated, it gives CASSSRTSGGPEGSTDTQYF.

This clone was recorded once. The chain has TRBV5-1 and TRBJ1-1; no reliable D call. V shed 5 bases and J shed 5 bases, with 10 bases lying between them. The CDR3 loop spans 12 amino acids. The germline V gene has CDR1 SGHRS and CDR2 YFSETQ. The DNA of the CDR3 is TGCGCCAGCAGTTCCGCGGAGACTGAAGCTTTCTTT. As protein: CASSSAETEAFF.

This clone showed up just a few times. This chain joins TRBV4-3 and TRBJ1-3; D ambiguous. Trimming took off 2 bases at V and 2 bases at J, with 7 bases between the two ends. The germline V gene encodes CDR1 LGHNA and CDR2 YSLEER. The CDR3 runs 14 residues. CDR3: CASSQTWPGNTIYF. The CDR3 DNA reads as TGCGCCAGCAGCCAAACATGGCCTGGAAACACCATATATTTT.

In DNA form, the CDR3 reads TGTGCCAGCAGTTCCGCAGGGTATGGCTACACCTTC. Translated: CASSSAGYGYTF. The chain couples TRBV28 to TRBJ1-2; possibly TRBD1 for D (5 bases). V was pared by 4 bases and J by 5 bases, with 8 bases between. In germline, CDR1 is MDHEN, CDR2 SYDVKM. The CDR3 has 12 amino acids.

The V call is TRBV9, the J call TRBJ1-2; 9 bases line up with TRBD1. The trim removed 5 bases at V and 3 bases at J, leaving 5 bases unmatched. Looked up from germline, CDR1 is SGDLS and CDR2 is YYNGEE. The CDR3 spans 14 residues. The CDR3 sequence is CASRGQGWDYGYTF. The CDR3, as DNA: TGTGCCAGCAGAGGACAGGGGTGGGACTATGGCTACACCTTC.

The chain couples TRBV2 to TRBJ1-2, with 7 positions matching TRBD1. Germline V gives CDR1 SNHLY, CDR2 FYNNEI. This CDR3 is 15 amino acids long. The junction had 14 bases not matched to a gene; V was cut back by 6 bases and J by 7 bases. This CDR3 reads CASRALPTGDSGYTF. CDR3 coding DNA: TGTGCCAGCAGGGCCCTACCTACAGGGGACAGTGGCTACACCTTC.

This clone showed up just a few times. This chain uses TRBV6-5 with TRBJ1-2; possibly TRBD1 for D (5 bases). This CDR3 has 14 amino acids. The germline V and J ends were trimmed by 2 bases and 1 base, with 8 bases remaining between them. Germline-derived CDR1 and CDR2 are MNHEY and SVGAGI. As DNA, the CDR3 is TGTGCCAGCAGTTACGGGGCAGATAACTATGGCTACACCTTC. Protein: CASSYGADNYGYTF.

In this sample, this clone turned up a few times. The chain links TRBV7-9 to TRBJ1-2; a weak D match, TRBD1 (5 bases). V was pared by 1 base and J by 6 bases, with 9 bases between. The CDR3 covers 13 residues. Germline V CDR1 and CDR2: SEHNR, FQNEAQ (reference sequence). CDR3 loop: CASSLGDSDGYTF. The CDR3 DNA reads as TGTGCCAGCAGCTTAGGGGACTCTGATGGCTACACCTTC.

This chain joins TRBV6-5 and TRBJ2-1, with 11 positions matching TRBD2. The CDR3 runs to 15 residues. The germline CDR1 and CDR2 sequences are MNHEY and SVGAGI. The trim removed 6 bases at V and 2 bases at J, leaving 3 bases unmatched. As DNA, the CDR3 is TGTGCCAGCAGCAAACTAGCGGGGGCCTACAATGAGCAGTTCTTC. Protein sequence: CASSKLAGAYNEQFF.

DNA of the CDR3: TGCAGCGTTGAACCTCTAGCGGGGGGTTGGAATGAGCAGTTCTTC. Its translation: CSVEPLAGGWNEQFF. The rearrangement uses TRBV29-1 and TRBJ2-1; 11 nucleotides match TRBD2. The junction had 7 bases not matched to a gene; V was cut back by 2 bases and J by 7 bases. The germline CDR1 and CDR2 sequences are SQVTM and ANQGSEA. The CDR3 is made up of 15 amino acids.

The rearrangement joins TRBV3-1 (or the pseudogene TRBV3-2) to TRBJ2-7; TRBD2 might be the D (6 bases). The CDR3 sequence is 14 residues long. V lost 5 bases to trimming and J lost 2 bases, with 13 bases between them. Germline assignment: CDR1 LGHDT and CDR2 YNNKEL (reference sequence). CDR3 sequence: CASSLMGLPYEQYF. CDR3 DNA sequence: TGTGCCAGCAGCTTAATGGGACTGCCCTACGAGCAGTACTTC.

In the case of this clone: The identical CDR3 is also encoded by other nucleotide sequences in the sample. The chain links TRBV5-1 to TRBJ1-2; a possible D gene is TRBD1 (5 bases). V was cut by 0 bases and J by 4 bases, with 10 bases left in between. This CDR3 has 14 residues. Germline CDR1 SGHRS, CDR2 YFSETQ. CDR3 sequence: CASSLGQGGYGYTF. In DNA, the CDR3 is TGCGCCAGCAGCTTGGGTCAGGGCGGCTATGGCTACACCTTC.

This clone is a singleton in its sample. The J gene is TRBJ1-1, the V gene TRBV11-2; D not resolved. The V end lost 5 bases, the J end lost 3 bases, and 10 bases lay between the germline ends. Germline lookup yields CDR1 SGHAT and CDR2 FQNNGV. The CDR3 totals 13 residues. The CDR3 loop reads CASSPALDTEAFF. In DNA form, the CDR3 reads TGTGCCAGCAGCCCCGCACTTGACACTGAAGCTTTCTTT.

The sample holds a few counts of this clone. This chain uses TRBV7-2 with TRBJ2-7, with 7 bases lining up with TRBD2. The germline CDR1 and CDR2 sequences are SGHTA and FQGNSA. The CDR3 extends over 14 amino acids. Trimming at V came to 1 base and at J to 5 bases, leaving 5 bases not matched to a gene. CDR3 residues: CASSLVAGVNEQYF. The CDR3 nucleotides are TGTGCCAGCAGCTTAGTGGCGGGGGTTAACGAGCAGTACTTC.

This clone was detected only once. The J gene is TRBJ1-6, the V gene TRBV5-6; tentative D call: TRBD1 (5 bases). The CDR3 spans 16 residues. Germline V lookup: CDR1 SGHDT, CDR2 YYEEEE. Trimming stripped 0 bases from V and 6 bases from J, with 13 bases between. DNA for the CDR3: TGTGCCAGCAGCTTGGCCGCAGGGCCGGCTAATTCACCCCTCCACTTT. Translation: CASSLAAGPANSPLHF.

J is TRBJ2-3 and V is TRBV29-1; the D gene is possibly TRBD1 (5 bases). V was pared by 3 bases and J by 1 base, with 11 bases between. Per the germline V gene, CDR1 is SQVTM and CDR2 is ANQGSEA. The CDR3 totals 14 residues. DNA for the CDR3: TGCAGCGTTGAGACAGATCAGGGCACAGATACGCAGTATTTT. This gives the protein CSVETDQGTDTQYF.

This rearrangement joins TRBV13 to TRBJ1-6; 10 nucleotides agree with TRBD1. This CDR3 has 15 amino acids. Germline lookup yields CDR1 PRHDT and CDR2 FYEKMQ (reference sequence). With V trimmed by 5 bases and J by 10 bases, 8 bases remained unmatched. CDR3 DNA sequence: TGTGCCAGCAGCAAGGGACAGGGGTTGAGATCACCCCTCCACTTT. Its translation: CASSKGQGLRSPLHF.

V gene TRBV7-9 combines with J gene TRBJ2-5; TRBD2 is a possible D gene (6 bases). The CDR3 consists of 14 residues. Germline V CDR1 and CDR2: SEHNR, FQNEAQ (reference sequence). Trimming removed 7 bases at V and 7 bases at J, with 19 bases between. CDR3 bases: TGTGCCAGCACCTCTTCTTTATTCGGGGGGACCCAGTACTTC. Its protein is CASTSSLFGGTQYF. Full variable domain (rest looked up from reference TRBV7-9 and TRBJ2-5): DTGVSQNPRHKITKRGQNVTFRCDPISEHNRLYWYRQTLGQGPEFLTYFQNEAQLEKSRLLSDRFSAERPKGSFSTLEIQRTEQGDSAMYLCASTSSLFGGTQYFGPGTRLLVL.

The chain employs TRBV7-9 and TRBJ2-5, with D maybe TRBD1 (5 bases). With 1 base removed from V and 5 bases from J, the gap between germline ends came to 8 bases. This CDR3 has 13 residues. Germline V gives CDR1 SEHNR, CDR2 FQNEAQ (reference sequence). The CDR3 loop is CASSLEGPETQYF. Written as DNA, the CDR3 is TGTGCCAGCAGCTTAGAGGGGCCGGAGACCCAGTACTTC.

The J gene is TRBJ2-3, the V gene TRBV2; 7 bases agree with TRBD2. In germline, CDR1 is SNHLY, CDR2 FYNNEI. CDR3 length equals 14 residues. V gave up 8 bases and J gave up 0 bases; unmatched junction bases: 5. This CDR3 reads CASAAGGSTDTQYF. The CDR3 nucleotides are TGTGCCAGCGCGGCCGGGGGGAGCACAGATACGCAGTATTTT.